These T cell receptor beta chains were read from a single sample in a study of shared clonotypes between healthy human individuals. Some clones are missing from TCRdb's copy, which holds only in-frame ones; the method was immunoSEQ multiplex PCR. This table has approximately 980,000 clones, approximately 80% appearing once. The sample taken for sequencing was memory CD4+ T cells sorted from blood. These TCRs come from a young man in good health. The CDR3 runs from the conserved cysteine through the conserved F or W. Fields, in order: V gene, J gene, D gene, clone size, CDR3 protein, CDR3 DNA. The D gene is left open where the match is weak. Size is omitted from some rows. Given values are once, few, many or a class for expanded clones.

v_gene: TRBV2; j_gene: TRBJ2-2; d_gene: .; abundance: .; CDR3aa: CASSRETGELFF; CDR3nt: TGTGCCAGCAGTAGGGAAACCGGGGAGCTGTTTTTT
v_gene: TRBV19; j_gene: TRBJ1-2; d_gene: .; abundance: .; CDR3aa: CASSVGQGLYGYTF; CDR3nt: TGTGCCAGTAGTGTGGGACAAGGCCTTTATGGCTACACCTTC
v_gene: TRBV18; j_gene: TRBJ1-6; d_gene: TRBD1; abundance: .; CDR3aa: CASSITGTANNSPLHF; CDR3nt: TGTGCCAGCTCCATAACCGGGACAGCTAATAATTCACCCCTCCACTTT
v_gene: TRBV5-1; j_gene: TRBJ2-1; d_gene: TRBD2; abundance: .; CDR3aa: CASSSLVTSGRTQTNEQFF; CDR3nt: TGCGCCAGCAGCAGCTTGGTAACTAGCGGGAGGACCCAGACCAATGAGCAGTTCTTC
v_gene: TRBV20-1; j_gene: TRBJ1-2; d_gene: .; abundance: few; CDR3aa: CSARADGYTF; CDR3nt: TGCAGTGCTCGAGCGGATGGCTACACCTTC
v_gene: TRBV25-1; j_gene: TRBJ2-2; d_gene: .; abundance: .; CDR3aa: CASSENTGELFF; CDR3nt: TGTGCCAGCAGCGAGAACACCGGGGAGCTGTTTTTT
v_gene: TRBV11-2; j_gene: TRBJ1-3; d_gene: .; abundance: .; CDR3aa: CASSQGWDYSGNTIYF; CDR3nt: TGTGCCAGCAGCCAGGGATGGGACTACTCTGGAAACACCATATATTTT
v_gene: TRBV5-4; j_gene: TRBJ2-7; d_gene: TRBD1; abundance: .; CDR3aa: CASSLTGLEQYF; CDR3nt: TGTGCCAGCAGCCTGACAGGGCTCGAGCAGTACTTC
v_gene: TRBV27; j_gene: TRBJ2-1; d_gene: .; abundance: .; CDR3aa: CASGRGLKEQRFF; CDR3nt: TGTGCCAGTGGCCGGGGGCTCAAGGAGCAACGGTTCTTC
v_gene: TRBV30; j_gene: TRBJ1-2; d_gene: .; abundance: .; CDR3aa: CAWRHGGYGYTF; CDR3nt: TGTGCCTGGAGACACGGGGGCTATGGCTACACCTTC
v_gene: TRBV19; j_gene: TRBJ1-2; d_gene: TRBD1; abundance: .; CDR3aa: CATRDSLGLNYGYTF; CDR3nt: TGTGCCACCCGGGACAGCCTGGGACTTAACTATGGCTACACCTTC
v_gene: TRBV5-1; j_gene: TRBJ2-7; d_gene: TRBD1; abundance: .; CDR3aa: CASSLKGAENEQYF; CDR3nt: TGCGCCAGCAGCTTGAAGGGGGCTGAGAACGAGCAGTACTTC
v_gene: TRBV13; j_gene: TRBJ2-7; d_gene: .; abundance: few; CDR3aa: CASSLGGVQYF; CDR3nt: TGTGCCAGCAGCTTAGGAGGAGTGCAGTACTTC
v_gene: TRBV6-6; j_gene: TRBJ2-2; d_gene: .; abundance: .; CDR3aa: CASSYVGSNTGELFF; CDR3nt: TGTGCCAGCAGTTACGTAGGGTCGAACACCGGGGAGCTGTTTTTT
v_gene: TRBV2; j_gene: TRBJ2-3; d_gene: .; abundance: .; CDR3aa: CASTREGRTSTDTQYF; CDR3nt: TGTGCCAGCACCCGCGAGGGACGAACTAGCACAGATACGCAGTATTTT
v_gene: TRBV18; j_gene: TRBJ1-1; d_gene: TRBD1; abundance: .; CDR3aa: CASSPGQGRTEAFF; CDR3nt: TGTGCCAGCTCACCGGGACAGGGTCGGACTGAAGCTTTCTTT
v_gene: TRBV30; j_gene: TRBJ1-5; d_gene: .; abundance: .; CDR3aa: CAWSRGANQPQHF; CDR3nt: TGTGCCTGGAGTCGCGGGGCGAATCAGCCCCAGCATTTT
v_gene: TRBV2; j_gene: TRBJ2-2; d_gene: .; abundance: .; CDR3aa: CASRMTSSEFGELFF; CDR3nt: TGTGCCAGCAGGATGACTAGTTCCGAGTTCGGGGAGCTGTTTTTT
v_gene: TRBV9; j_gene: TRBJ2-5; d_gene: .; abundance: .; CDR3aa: CASSAGLSTGRGETQYF; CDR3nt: TGTGCCAGCAGCGCGGGCCTTTCGACGGGGCGAGGGGAGACCCAGTACTTC
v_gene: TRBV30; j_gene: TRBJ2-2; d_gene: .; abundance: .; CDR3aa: CAWSVSTGRYTGELFF; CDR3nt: TGTGCCTGGAGTGTTTCTACAGGGAGGTACACCGGGGAGCTGTTTTTT
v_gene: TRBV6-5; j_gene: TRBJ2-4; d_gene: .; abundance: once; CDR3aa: CASRDRNIQYF; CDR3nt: TGTGCCAGCAGGGATCGAAACATTCAGTACTTC
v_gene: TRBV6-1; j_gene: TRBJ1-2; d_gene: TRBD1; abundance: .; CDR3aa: CASRVEGTGFGYTF; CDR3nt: TGTGCCAGCAGGGTCGAAGGGACAGGGTTCGGCTACACCTTC
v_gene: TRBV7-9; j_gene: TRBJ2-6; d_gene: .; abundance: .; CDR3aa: CASRQGDTPWTGANVLTF; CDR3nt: TGTGCCAGCAGACAGGGAGATACCCCTTGGACTGGGGCCAACGTCCTGACTTTC
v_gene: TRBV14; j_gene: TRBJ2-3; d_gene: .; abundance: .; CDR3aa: CASSPSGGTLTDTQYF; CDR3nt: TGTGCCAGCAGCCCCTCTGGCGGGACACTCACAGATACGCAGTATTTT
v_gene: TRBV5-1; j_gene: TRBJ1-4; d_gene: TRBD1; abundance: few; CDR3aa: CASSTEARGSTNEKLFF; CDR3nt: TGCGCCAGCAGCACGGAGGCCAGGGGGTCAACTAATGAAAAACTGTTTTTT
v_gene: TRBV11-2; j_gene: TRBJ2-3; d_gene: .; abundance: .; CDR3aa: CASSLVSTYSSTDTQYF; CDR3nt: TGTGCCAGCAGCTTAGTATCTACCTACTCTAGCACAGATACGCAGTATTTT
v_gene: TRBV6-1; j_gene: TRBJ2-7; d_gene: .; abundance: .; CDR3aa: CASSGSWADEQYF; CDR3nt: TGTGCCAGCTCGGGTTCCTGGGCTGACGAGCAGTACTTC
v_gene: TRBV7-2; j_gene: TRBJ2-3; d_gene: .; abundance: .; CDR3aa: CASSPRNTDTQYF; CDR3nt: TGTGCCAGCAGCCCCCGCAACACAGATACGCAGTATTTT
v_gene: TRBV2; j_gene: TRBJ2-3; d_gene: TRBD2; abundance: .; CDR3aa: CASREGLAGGSDTQYF; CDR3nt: TGTGCCAGCCGCGAGGGACTAGCGGGGGGATCAGATACGCAGTATTTT
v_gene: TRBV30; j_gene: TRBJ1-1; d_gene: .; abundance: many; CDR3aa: CAWNQGSNTEAFF; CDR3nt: TGTGCCTGGAATCAGGGGTCAAACACTGAAGCTTTCTTT
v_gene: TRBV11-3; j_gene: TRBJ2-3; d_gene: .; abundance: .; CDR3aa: CASSLGADPSTDTQYF; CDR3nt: TGTGCCAGCAGCTTAGGTGCGGACCCGAGCACAGATACGCAGTATTTT
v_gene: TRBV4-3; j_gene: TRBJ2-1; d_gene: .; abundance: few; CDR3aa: CASSQATLAPGSYNEQFF; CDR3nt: TGCGCCAGCAGCCAAGCCACTCTAGCCCCGGGCTCCTACAATGAGCAGTTCTTC
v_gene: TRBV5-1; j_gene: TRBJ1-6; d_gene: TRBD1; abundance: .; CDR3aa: CASSLEGGVNSPLHF; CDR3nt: TGCGCCAGCAGCTTGGAAGGGGGCGTAAATTCACCCCTCCACTTT
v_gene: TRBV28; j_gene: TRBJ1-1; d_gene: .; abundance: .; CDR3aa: CASSIQQTEAFF; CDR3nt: TGTGCCAGCAGTATCCAGCAGACTGAAGCTTTCTTT
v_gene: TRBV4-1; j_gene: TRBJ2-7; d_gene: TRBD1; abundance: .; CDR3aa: CASSRPDRGVYEQYF; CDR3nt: TGCGCCAGCAGCCGACCAGACAGGGGGGTCTACGAGCAGTACTTC
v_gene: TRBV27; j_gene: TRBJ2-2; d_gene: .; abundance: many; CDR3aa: CASSLFQGYGANTGELFF; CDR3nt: TGTGCCAGCAGTTTATTCCAGGGCTACGGTGCGAACACCGGGGAGCTGTTTTTT
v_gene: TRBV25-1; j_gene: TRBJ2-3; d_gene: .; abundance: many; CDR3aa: CASSEYETDITDTQYF; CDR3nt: TGTGCCAGCAGTGAATACGAGACAGATATCACAGATACGCAGTATTTT
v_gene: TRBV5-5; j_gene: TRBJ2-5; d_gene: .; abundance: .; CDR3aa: CASSRTLYQETQYF; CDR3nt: TGTGCCAGCAGCAGGACATTGTACCAAGAGACCCAGTACTTC
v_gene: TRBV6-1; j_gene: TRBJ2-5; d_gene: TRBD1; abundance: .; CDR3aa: CASIGRGLGETQYF; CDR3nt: TGTGCCAGCATAGGCAGGGGGCTCGGGGAGACCCAGTACTTC
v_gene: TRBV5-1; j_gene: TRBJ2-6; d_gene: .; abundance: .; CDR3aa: CASSLANGAGANVLTF; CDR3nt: TGCGCCAGCAGCTTGGCCAATGGGGCTGGGGCCAACGTCCTGACTTTC
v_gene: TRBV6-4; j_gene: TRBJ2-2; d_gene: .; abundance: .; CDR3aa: CASSDLLKGQGNTGELFF; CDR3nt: TGTGCCAGCAGTGACTTACTAAAGGGGCAGGGGAACACCGGGGAGCTGTTTTTT